The clone carrying this T cell receptor (beta chain) appeared once. The antigen is unknown. This entry is derived from a study of OX40 agonist ivuxolimab in advanced cancers. Study context: All patients had ivuxolimab intravenously every 2 weeks at 0.01 to 10 mg/kg.

Overall study findings and caveats: Determination of antigen specificity was not performed for the expanded peripheral T cells.

Assay used: immunoSEQ multiplex PCR; TCRdb lists only in-frame clones, some missing. The sample consists of around 64,000 clones, around 84% of them appearing once. The source is an adult with an advanced solid tumor such as melanoma, head and neck, liver or kidney cancer. Sequencing was performed on CD4+ or CD8+ T cells sorted from blood, taken in a trial of the OX40 agonist ivuxolimab.

CDR3 nucleotides: TGTGCCAGCAGCTTAGCTCCCCGGGCATACGCTTGGGATGAAGCTTTCTTT. Its translation is CASSLAPRAYAWDEAFF. The V call is TRBV7-9, the J call TRBJ1-1; D remains unclear. Germline lookup yields CDR1 SEHNR and CDR2 FQNEAQ (reference sequence). Trimming pared 0 bases from V and 7 bases from J, leaving 21 bases between. There are 17 residues in the CDR3.